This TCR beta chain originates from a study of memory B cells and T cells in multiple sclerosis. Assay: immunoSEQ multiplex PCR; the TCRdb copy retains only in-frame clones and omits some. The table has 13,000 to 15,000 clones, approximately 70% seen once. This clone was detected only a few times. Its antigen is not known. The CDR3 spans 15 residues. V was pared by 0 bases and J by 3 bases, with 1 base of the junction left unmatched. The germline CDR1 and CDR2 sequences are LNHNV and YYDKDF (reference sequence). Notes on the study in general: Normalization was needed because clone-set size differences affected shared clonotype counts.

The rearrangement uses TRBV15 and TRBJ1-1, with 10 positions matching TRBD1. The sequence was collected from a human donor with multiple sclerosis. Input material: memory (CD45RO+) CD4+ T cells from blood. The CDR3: CATSRDGTGDTEAFF. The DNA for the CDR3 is TGTGCCACCAGCAGAGATGGGACAGGGGACACTGAAGCTTTCTTT.